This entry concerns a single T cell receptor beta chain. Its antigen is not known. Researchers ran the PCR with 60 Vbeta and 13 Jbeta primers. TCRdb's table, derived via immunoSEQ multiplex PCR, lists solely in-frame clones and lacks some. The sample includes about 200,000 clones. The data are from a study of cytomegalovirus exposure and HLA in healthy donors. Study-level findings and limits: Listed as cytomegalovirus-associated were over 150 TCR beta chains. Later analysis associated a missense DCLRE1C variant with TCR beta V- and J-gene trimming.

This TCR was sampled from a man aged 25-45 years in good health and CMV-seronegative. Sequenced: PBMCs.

CDR3 coding DNA: TGTGCCAGCAGCTCAGCCCCAGCGGGGGGGCGAGAAGAGACCCAGTACTTC. It codes for CASSSAPAGGREETQYF. The chain carries TRBV7-2 and TRBJ2-5; 10 bases agree with TRBD2. CDR1 SGHTA and CDR2 FQGNSA come from the germline V gene. The CDR3 has 17 residues. V dropped 4 bases and J dropped 3; count of bases not matched to a gene: 11.